This T cell receptor beta chain was sequenced for a study of identical twins. Germline loops: CDR1 DFQATT, CDR2 SNEGSKA (reference sequence). This CDR3 has 15 amino acids. Unique molecular identifiers were in the cDNA, with template-switch universal primer binding. TCRdb called the 5' RACE reads again in MiXCR, with one record for every CDR3 protein. Among approximately 220,000 distinct CDR3 sequences listed, around a tenth were seen once. A few counts support this clonotype. The chain couples TRBV20-1 to TRBJ2-7; 15 positions agree with TRBD2. The clonotype was recovered from a woman under 30 in good health. The sequencing input was memory (CD45RO+) T cells sorted from blood. The CDR3 region has the DNA TGCAGCGCGAGAGCGGGACTAGCGGGAGGCTACGAGCAGTACTTC. Its protein product is CSARAGLAGGYEQYF.